The source of this TCR beta chain is a study of blood T cell repertoires in COVID-19. Overall study context: Samples came from the United States, Italy and Spain, spanning acute and convalescent COVID-19. PBMCs, B-cell-depleted T cells, or T cells were the source of the cDNA or gDNA that made up the material.

V was cut by 0 bases and J by 0 bases, with 15 bases left in between. The CDR3 covers 17 residues. CDR1 SGHDN and CDR2 FVKESK come from the germline V gene. Original analysis: Cell counts per sample came from amplifying reference gene primers. Only in-frame clones appear in the TCRdb table, and some are missing; sequencing was by immunoSEQ multiplex PCR. The D gene and trimming were derived from the DNA, and the V and J assignments and clone size from that table. The table shows over 100,000 clones, with approximately 82% occurring only once. The receptor was isolated from a woman at least 80 years old with active or convalescent COVID-19. The J gene is TRBJ2-7, the V gene TRBV14; no clear D. Sequencing was performed on peripheral blood. The CDR3 nucleotides are TGTGCCAGCAGCCAAGACTTATCTCCGGGTTACTCCTACGAGCAGTACTTC. This sequence encodes CASSQDLSPGYSYEQYF.